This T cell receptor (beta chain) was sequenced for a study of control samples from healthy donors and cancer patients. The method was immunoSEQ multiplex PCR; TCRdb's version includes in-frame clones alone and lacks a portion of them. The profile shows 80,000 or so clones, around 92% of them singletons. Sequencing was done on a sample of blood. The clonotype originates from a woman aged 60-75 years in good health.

CDR3 residues: CASSVQSTGELFF. DNA for the CDR3: TGTGCCAGCAGCGTACAGAGTACCGGGGAGCTGTTTTTT. This rearrangement joins TRBV9 to TRBJ2-2; D gene unclear. V was cut by 1 base and J by 5 bases, with 6 bases left in between. The V gene's germline CDR1 is SGDLS and CDR2 YYNGEE. This CDR3 is built from 13 residues.